The rows below give T cell receptor beta chains drawn from one sample of a study of CD8 T cells in ankylosing spondylitis. In TCRdb, the 5' RACE reads were re-called with MiXCR into one record per CDR3 protein. The table lists about 340,000 distinct CDR3 sequences, roughly 8% of them singletons, with approximately 15% in the top ten. Input material: blood, either unsorted or a sorted T cell fraction (not recorded which). All receptors derive from a male donor with ankylosing spondylitis. CDR3s include the opening cysteine and the closing phenylalanine or tryptophan. D genes are given only for firm matches. Clone size is stated in some rows and not others, as once, few, many or a class when expanded.

V gene: TRBV4-2
clone size: many
J gene: TRBJ2-7
D gene: -
CDR3 DNA: TGTGCCAGCAGCCAAGAGGGGGGCGAGCAGTACTTC
CDR3 protein: CASSQEGGEQYF

V gene: TRBV20-1
clone size: many
J gene: TRBJ1-2
D gene: -
CDR3 DNA: TGCAGTGCGTTGACAGGCGGCTATGGCTACACCTTC
CDR3 protein: CSALTGGYGYTF

V gene: TRBV12-3/TRBV12-4
clone size: -
J gene: TRBJ2-2
D gene: -
CDR3 DNA: TGTGCCAGCAGTACCTGGACTGGGGCGCCCGGGGAGCTGTTTTTT
CDR3 protein: CASSTWTGAPGELFF

V gene: TRBV4-3
clone size: few
J gene: TRBJ2-2
D gene: -
CDR3 DNA: TGCGCCAGCAGCCAAGATCGTCTGGTACCCGGGGAGCTGTTTTTT
CDR3 protein: CASSQDRLVPGELFF

V gene: TRBV20-1
clone size: many
J gene: TRBJ2-3
D gene: TRBD2
CDR3 DNA: TGCAGTGCTAGAGGACTAGCGGGAGGAACAGATACGCAGTATTTT
CDR3 protein: CSARGLAGGTDTQYF

V gene: TRBV11-2
clone size: few
J gene: TRBJ2-1
D gene: TRBD2
CDR3 DNA: TGTGCCAGCAGCCCCTATGGGCGGGAGGATCCCTACAATGAGCAGTTCTTC
CDR3 protein: CASSPYGREDPYNEQFF

V gene: TRBV20-1
clone size: -
J gene: TRBJ2-7
D gene: -
CDR3 DNA: TGCAGTGCTAGAGATCCCGGATCAAGACGATTTTCCTACGAGCAGTACTTC
CDR3 protein: CSARDPGSRRFSYEQYF

V gene: TRBV7-9
clone size: many
J gene: TRBJ2-2
D gene: -
CDR3 DNA: TGTGCCAGCAGCTTTTGGAGCACCGGGGAGCTGTTTTTT
CDR3 protein: CASSFWSTGELFF

V gene: TRBV29-1
clone size: many
J gene: TRBJ2-2
D gene: -
CDR3 DNA: TGCAGCGTTGAAGGCAGAAACGATGTGGCCGGGGAGCTGTTTTTT
CDR3 protein: CSVEGRNDVAGELFF

V gene: TRBV6-2/TRBV6-3
clone size: -
J gene: TRBJ1-5
D gene: TRBD1
CDR3 DNA: TGTGCCAGCAGTTTCCCGGGACAGGGGGTGAAGCCCCAGCATTTT
CDR3 protein: CASSFPGQGVKPQHF

V gene: TRBV7-4
clone size: few
J gene: TRBJ1-2
D gene: -
CDR3 DNA: TGTGCCAGCAGTCTACGTGGAGGGGCGAACTATGGCTACACCTTC
CDR3 protein: CASSLRGGANYGYTF

V gene: TRBV5-1
clone size: many
J gene: TRBJ2-5
D gene: -
CDR3 DNA: TGCGCCAGCAAACAAGAAGAGACCCAGTACTTC
CDR3 protein: CASKQEETQYF

V gene: TRBV19
clone size: -
J gene: TRBJ2-3
D gene: -
CDR3 DNA: TGTGCCAGTAGTGTCGCTTTGGGAGACACAGATACGCAGTATTTT
CDR3 protein: CASSVALGDTDTQYF

V gene: TRBV11-2
clone size: -
J gene: TRBJ2-7
D gene: TRBD2
CDR3 DNA: TGTGCCAGCAGCTCCTCGTTGGTAGCGGGAGTGGCCCACGAGCAGTACTTC
CDR3 protein: CASSSSLVAGVAHEQYF

V gene: TRBV20-1
clone size: -
J gene: TRBJ2-7
D gene: -
CDR3 DNA: TGCAGTGCTAGCTCGGGACCTTTCTCCTACGAGCAGTACTTC
CDR3 protein: CSASSGPFSYEQYF

V gene: TRBV5-1
clone size: few
J gene: TRBJ2-1
D gene: TRBD2
CDR3 DNA: TGCGCCAGCAGCTTGACACTAGCGGGGAGCTCCTACAATGAGCAGTTCTTC
CDR3 protein: CASSLTLAGSSYNEQFF

V gene: TRBV3-1
clone size: -
J gene: TRBJ2-7
D gene: -
CDR3 DNA: TGTGCCAGCAGCCCCTGGGGGACTTTCCACGAGCAGTACTTC
CDR3 protein: CASSPWGTFHEQYF

V gene: TRBV7-3
clone size: many
J gene: TRBJ2-1
D gene: -
CDR3 DNA: TGTGCCAGCAGCTCCCGACCCAACTCCTACAATGAGCAGTTCTTC
CDR3 protein: CASSSRPNSYNEQFF

V gene: TRBV5-1
clone size: few
J gene: TRBJ2-5
D gene: TRBD2
CDR3 DNA: TGCGCCAGCAGCTTGGCCAGGCCTAGCGGAGAGGCCCAGTACTTC
CDR3 protein: CASSLARPSGEAQYF

V gene: TRBV5-1
clone size: many
J gene: TRBJ2-2
D gene: -
CDR3 DNA: TGCGCCAGCAGCCTAGGAGGGGGGAACACCGGGGAGCTGTTTTTT
CDR3 protein: CASSLGGGNTGELFF

V gene: TRBV24-1
clone size: -
J gene: TRBJ2-1
D gene: -
CDR3 DNA: TGTGCCACCAGTGCACACGGTCTGGCCCCGGGTGAGCAGTTCTTC
CDR3 protein: CATSAHGLAPGEQFF

V gene: TRBV4-1
clone size: -
J gene: TRBJ2-6
D gene: -
CDR3 DNA: TGCGCCAGCAGCCAAGCGTCCTCTGGGGCCAACGTCCTGACTTTC
CDR3 protein: CASSQASSGANVLTF

V gene: TRBV20-1
clone size: many
J gene: TRBJ1-2
D gene: -
CDR3 DNA: TGCAGTGCTAGAGATTCAAGGTTTAATAACTATGGCTACACCTTC
CDR3 protein: CSARDSRFNNYGYTF

V gene: TRBV19
clone size: once
J gene: TRBJ2-1
D gene: -
CDR3 DNA: TGTGCCAGTAGTATGGGGGCCGGGACGGGGATTTTTCACAATGAGCAGTTCTTC
CDR3 protein: CASSMGAGTGIFHNEQFF

V gene: TRBV11-3
clone size: few
J gene: TRBJ2-5
D gene: -
CDR3 DNA: TGTGCCAGCAGCCAAAGAGTGGGGTACCAAGAGACCCAGTACTTC
CDR3 protein: CASSQRVGYQETQYF

V gene: TRBV4-2
clone size: few
J gene: TRBJ1-4
D gene: -
CDR3 DNA: TGTGCCAGCAGCCTCACGTACAGGGACCTGGAAAAACTGTTTTTT
CDR3 protein: CASSLTYRDLEKLFF

V gene: TRBV10-3
clone size: many
J gene: TRBJ1-2
D gene: TRBD1
CDR3 DNA: TGTGCCATCAGAAGATATGGGACAGGAGGCTATGGCTACACCTTC
CDR3 protein: CAIRRYGTGGYGYTF

V gene: TRBV3-1
clone size: few
J gene: TRBJ2-4
D gene: -
CDR3 DNA: TGTGCCAGCAGCCCCCGGGGGCGGATAAACATTCAGTACTTC
CDR3 protein: CASSPRGRINIQYF

V gene: TRBV12-3/TRBV12-4
clone size: -
J gene: TRBJ2-1
D gene: -
CDR3 DNA: TGTGCCAGCAGTTCCCGTAGGGCACTACCGAGCAATGAGCAGTTCTTC
CDR3 protein: CASSSRRALPSNEQFF

V gene: TRBV10-3
clone size: few
J gene: TRBJ2-2
D gene: TRBD2
CDR3 DNA: TGTGCCATCAGCCGGAGCGGGGCGAACACCGGGGAGCTGTTTTTT
CDR3 protein: CAISRSGANTGELFF

V gene: TRBV20-1
clone size: few
J gene: TRBJ2-7
D gene: -
CDR3 DNA: TGCAGTGCTCAGGGGGGGGACACAATCTACGAGCAGTACTTC
CDR3 protein: CSAQGGDTIYEQYF

V gene: TRBV11-2
clone size: -
J gene: TRBJ2-4
D gene: -
CDR3 DNA: TGTGCCAGCCCAACCCGGGGGCTTAAGGGTGACATTCAGTACTTC
CDR3 protein: CASPTRGLKGDIQYF